This T cell receptor (beta chain) originates from a study of T cells after yellow fever vaccination. The length of the CDR3 is 16 residues. V was clipped by 0 bases and J by 3 bases; unmatched bases: 8. Germline loops: CDR1 DFQATT, CDR2 SNEGSKA (reference sequence). This clonotype was seen many times. TCRdb re-derived calls from the 5' RACE reads in MiXCR, one entry per CDR3 protein. The data contain about 170,000 distinct CDR3 sequences, 5.5% to 7.5% of them singletons. The chain joins TRBV20-1 to TRBJ2-5, with TRBD2 matching over 9 bases. The clonotype was recovered from a man aged 18 to 30 who received the YFV17D yellow fever vaccine. The specimen was CD4+ T cells sorted from PBMCs, collected on the day of the first yellow fever vaccination. CDR3 nucleotides: TGCAGTGCTAGAGATGGTCTAGCGGGGCCGAAAGAGACCCAGTACTTC. It translates to CSARDGLAGPKETQYF.